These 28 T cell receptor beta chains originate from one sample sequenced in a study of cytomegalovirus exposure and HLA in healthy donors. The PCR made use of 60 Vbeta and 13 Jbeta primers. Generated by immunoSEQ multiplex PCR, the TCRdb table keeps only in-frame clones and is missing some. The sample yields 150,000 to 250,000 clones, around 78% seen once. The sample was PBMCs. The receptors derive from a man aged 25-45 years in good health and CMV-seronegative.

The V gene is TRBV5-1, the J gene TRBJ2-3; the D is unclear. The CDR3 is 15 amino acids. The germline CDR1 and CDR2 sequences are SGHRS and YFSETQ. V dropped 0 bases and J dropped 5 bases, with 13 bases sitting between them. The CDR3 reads CASSLGTSWRDTQYF. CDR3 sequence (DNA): TGCGCCAGCAGCTTGGGAACGAGTTGGAGAGATACGCAGTATTTT.

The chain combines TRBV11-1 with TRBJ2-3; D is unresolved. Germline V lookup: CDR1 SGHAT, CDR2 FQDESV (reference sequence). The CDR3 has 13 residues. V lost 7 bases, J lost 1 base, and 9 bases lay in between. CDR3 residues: CASTPRGTDTQYF. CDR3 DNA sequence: TGTGCCAGCACCCCCCGGGGCACAGATACGCAGTATTTT.

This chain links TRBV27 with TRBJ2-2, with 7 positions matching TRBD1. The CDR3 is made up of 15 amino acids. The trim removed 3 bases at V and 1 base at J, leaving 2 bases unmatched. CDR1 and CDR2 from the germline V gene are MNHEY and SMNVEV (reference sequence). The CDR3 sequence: CASSLGTVNTGELFF. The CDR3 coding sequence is TGTGCCAGCAGTTTGGGGACAGTGAACACCGGGGAGCTGTTTTTT.

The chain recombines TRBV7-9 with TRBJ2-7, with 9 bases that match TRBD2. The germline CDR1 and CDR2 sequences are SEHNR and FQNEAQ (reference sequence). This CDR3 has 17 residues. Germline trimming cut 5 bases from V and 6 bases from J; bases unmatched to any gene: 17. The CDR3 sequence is CASSLIGPGLASGEQYF. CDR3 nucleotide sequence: TGTGCCAGCAGCCTCATAGGGCCGGGACTAGCAAGCGGCGAGCAGTACTTC.

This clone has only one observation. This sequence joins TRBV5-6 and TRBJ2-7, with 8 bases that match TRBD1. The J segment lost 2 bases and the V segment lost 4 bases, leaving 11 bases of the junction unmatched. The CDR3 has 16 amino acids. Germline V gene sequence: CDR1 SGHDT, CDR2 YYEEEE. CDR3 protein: CASSPGPGQGPYEQYF. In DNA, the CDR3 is TGTGCCAGCAGCCCGGGGCCTGGACAGGGACCCTACGAGCAGTACTTC.

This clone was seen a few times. The DNA of the CDR3 is TGTGCCAGCAGCTTACAGTATGGCTACACCTTC. Translating gives CASSLQYGYTF. The chain joins TRBV7-9 to TRBJ1-2; the D is unclear. Germline V gene lookup returns CDR1 SEHNR and CDR2 FQNEAQ (reference sequence). Trimming stripped 2 bases from V and 5 bases from J, with 3 bases between. This CDR3 spans 11 amino acids.

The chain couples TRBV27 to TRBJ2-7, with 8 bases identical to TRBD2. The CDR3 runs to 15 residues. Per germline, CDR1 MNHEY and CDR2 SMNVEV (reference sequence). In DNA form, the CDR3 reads TGTGCTACCGGGGGGGTCGGGGCATCTCCCTACGAGCAGTACTTC. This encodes CATGGVGASPYEQYF.

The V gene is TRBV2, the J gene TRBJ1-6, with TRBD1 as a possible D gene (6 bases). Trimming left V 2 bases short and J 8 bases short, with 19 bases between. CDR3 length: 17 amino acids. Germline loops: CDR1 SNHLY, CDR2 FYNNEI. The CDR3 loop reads CASSEHMVGGADSPLHF. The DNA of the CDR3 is TGTGCCAGCAGTGAACACATGGTCGGGGGGGCTGATTCACCCCTCCACTTT.

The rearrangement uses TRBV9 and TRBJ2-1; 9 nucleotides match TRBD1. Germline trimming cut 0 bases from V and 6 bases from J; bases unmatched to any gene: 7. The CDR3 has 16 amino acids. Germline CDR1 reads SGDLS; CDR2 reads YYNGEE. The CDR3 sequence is CASSVASQGAGNEQFF. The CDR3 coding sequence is TGTGCCAGCAGCGTAGCCTCACAGGGGGCAGGCAATGAGCAGTTCTTC.

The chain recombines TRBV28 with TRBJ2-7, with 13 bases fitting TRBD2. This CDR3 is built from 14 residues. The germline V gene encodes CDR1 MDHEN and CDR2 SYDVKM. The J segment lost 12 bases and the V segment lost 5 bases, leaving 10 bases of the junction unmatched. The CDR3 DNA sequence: TGTGCCAGCAGTCGGTCCGGGACTAGCGGGATGGTGTACTTC. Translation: CASSRSGTSGMVYF.

For the CDR3, the DNA is TGTGCCAGCAGCGCATCAGGGGGCTGTGGCTACACCTTC. It yields the protein CASSASGGCGYTF. This chain uses TRBV21-1 with TRBJ1-2; TRBD1, the D gene given by the table, was not confirmed from the DNA. TRBV21-1 is noted as a pseudogene. The CDR3 loop spans 13 amino acids.

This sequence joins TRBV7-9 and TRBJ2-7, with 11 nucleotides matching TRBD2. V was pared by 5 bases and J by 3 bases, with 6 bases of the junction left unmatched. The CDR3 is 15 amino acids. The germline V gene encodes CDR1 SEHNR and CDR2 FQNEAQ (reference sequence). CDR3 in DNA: TGTGCCAGCAGCCCAACTAGCGGGGGCAACTACGAGCAGTACTTC. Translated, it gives CASSPTSGGNYEQYF.

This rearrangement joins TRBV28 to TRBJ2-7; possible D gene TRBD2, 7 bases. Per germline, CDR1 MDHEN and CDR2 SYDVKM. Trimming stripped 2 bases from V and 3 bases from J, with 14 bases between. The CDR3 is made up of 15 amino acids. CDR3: CASSLGGARGYEQYF. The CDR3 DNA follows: TGTGCCAGCAGTTTAGGGGGGGCTAGGGGCTACGAGCAGTACTTC. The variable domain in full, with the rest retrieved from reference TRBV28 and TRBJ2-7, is DVKVTQSSRYLVKRTGEKVFLECVQDMDHENMFWYRQDPGLGLRLIYFSYDVKMKEKGDIPEGYSVSREKKERFSLILESASTNQTSMYLCASSLGGARGYEQYFGPGTRLTVT.

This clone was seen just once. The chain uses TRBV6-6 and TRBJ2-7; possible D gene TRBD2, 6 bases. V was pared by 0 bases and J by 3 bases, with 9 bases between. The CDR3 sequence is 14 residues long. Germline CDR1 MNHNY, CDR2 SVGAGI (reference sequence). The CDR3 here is CASSYSGLNYEQYF. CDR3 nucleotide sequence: TGTGCCAGCAGTTACTCGGGACTCAACTACGAGCAGTACTTC.

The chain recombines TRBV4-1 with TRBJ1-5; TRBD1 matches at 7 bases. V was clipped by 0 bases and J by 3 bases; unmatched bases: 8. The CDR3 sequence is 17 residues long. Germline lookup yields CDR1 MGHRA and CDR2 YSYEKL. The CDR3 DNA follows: TGCGCCAGCAGCCAAGATAATTCACAGGGGCCCAATCAGCCCCAGCATTTT. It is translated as CASSQDNSQGPNQPQHF.

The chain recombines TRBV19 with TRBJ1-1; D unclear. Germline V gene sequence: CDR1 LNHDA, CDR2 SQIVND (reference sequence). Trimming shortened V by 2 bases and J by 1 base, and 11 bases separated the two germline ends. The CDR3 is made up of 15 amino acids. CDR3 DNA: TGTGCCAGTAGTATATGGCCGCGGGGGAACACTGAAGCTTTCTTT. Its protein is CASSIWPRGNTEAFF.

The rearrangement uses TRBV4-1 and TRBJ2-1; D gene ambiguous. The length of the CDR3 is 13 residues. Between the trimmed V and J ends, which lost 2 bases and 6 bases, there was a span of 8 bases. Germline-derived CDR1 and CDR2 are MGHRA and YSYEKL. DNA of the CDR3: TGCGCCAGCAGCCAATTAGTTCTCAATGAGCAGTTCTTC. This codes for CASSQLVLNEQFF.

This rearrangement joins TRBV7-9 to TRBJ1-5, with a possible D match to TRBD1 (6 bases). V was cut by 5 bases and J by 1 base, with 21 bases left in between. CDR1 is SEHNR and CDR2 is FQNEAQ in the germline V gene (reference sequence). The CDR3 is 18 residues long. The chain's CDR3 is CASSISGVGGASNQPQHF. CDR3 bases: TGTGCCAGCAGCATAAGTGGTGTTGGGGGGGCGAGCAATCAGCCCCAGCATTTT.

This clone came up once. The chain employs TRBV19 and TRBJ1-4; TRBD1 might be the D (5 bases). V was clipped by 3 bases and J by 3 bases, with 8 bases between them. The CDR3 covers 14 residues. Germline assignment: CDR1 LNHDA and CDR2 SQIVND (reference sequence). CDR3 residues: CASSIGGANEKLFF. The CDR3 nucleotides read TGTGCCAGTAGTATCGGAGGGGCTAATGAAAAACTGTTTTTT.

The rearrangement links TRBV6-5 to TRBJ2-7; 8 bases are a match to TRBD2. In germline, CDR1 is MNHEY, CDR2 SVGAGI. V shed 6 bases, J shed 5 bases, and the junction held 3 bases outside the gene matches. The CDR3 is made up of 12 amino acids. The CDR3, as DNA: TGTGCCAGCAGGACTAGCGCCGACGAGCAGTACTTC. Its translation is CASRTSADEQYF.

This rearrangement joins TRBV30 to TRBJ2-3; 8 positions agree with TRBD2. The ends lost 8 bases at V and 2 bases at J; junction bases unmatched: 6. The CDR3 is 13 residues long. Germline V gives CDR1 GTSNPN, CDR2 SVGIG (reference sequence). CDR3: CAGTSGLTDTQYF. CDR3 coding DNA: TGTGCCGGCACTAGCGGACTCACAGATACGCAGTATTTT.

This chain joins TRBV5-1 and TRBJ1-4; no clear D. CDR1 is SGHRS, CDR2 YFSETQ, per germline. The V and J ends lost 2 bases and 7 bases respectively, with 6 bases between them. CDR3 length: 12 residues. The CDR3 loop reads CASSFTSEKLFF. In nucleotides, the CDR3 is TGCGCCAGCAGCTTTACATCTGAAAAACTGTTTTTT.

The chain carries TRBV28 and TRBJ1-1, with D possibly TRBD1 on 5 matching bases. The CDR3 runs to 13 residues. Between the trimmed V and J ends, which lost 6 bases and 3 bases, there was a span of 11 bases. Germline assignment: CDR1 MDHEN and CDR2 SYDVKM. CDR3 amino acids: CASSIDRDTEAFF. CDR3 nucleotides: TGTGCCAGCAGCATTGACAGAGACACTGAAGCTTTCTTT.

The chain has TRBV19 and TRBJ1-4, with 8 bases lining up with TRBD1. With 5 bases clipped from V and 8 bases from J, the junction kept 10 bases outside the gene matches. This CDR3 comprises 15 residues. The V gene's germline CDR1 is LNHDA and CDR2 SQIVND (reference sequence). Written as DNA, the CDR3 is TGTGCCAGTAGTTTGACAGGGGAGGGATACGAAAAACTGTTTTTT. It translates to CASSLTGEGYEKLFF.

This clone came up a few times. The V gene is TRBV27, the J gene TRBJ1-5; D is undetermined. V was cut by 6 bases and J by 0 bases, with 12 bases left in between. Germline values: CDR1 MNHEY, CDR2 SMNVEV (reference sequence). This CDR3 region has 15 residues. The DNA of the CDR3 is TGTGCCAGCAGGGAAGTGACAAATAGCAATCAGCCCCAGCATTTT. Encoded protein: CASREVTNSNQPQHF.

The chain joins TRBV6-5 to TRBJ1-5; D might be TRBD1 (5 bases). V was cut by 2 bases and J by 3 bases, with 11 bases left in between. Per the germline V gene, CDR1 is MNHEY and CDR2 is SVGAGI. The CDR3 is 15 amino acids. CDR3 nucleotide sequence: TGTGCCAGCAGTTACCGGGGGGACGCCAATCAGCCCCAGCATTTT. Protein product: CASSYRGDANQPQHF.

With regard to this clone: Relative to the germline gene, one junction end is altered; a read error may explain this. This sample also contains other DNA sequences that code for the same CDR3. The CDR3 region has the DNA TGTGCCAGTAGTATCACCAGGGTTGCTAATTCCCCCCTCCACTTT. Amino acids: CASSITRVANSPLHF. The V gene is TRBV19, the J gene TRBJ1-6; possibly TRBD1 for D (5 bases). The CDR3 has 15 amino acids. CDR1 LNHDA and CDR2 SQIVND come from the germline V gene (reference sequence).

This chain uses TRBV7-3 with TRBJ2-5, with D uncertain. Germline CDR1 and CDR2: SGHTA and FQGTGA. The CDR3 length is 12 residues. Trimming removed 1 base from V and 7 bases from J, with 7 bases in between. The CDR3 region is CASSLNTGTQYF. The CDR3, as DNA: TGTGCCAGCAGCTTAAATACGGGGACCCAGTACTTC.